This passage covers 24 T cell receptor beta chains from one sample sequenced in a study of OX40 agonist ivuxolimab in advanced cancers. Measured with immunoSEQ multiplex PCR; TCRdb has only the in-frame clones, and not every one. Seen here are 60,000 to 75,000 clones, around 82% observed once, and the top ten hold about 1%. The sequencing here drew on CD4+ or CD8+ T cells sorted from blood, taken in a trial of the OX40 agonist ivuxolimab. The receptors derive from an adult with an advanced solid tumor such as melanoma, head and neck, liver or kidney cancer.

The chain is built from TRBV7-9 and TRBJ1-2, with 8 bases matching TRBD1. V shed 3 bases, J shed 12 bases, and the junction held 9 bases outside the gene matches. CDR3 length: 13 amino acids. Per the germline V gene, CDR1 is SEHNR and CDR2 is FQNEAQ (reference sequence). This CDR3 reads CASSLERQDRDTF. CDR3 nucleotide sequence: TGTGCCAGCAGCTTGGAGCGACAGGACAGGGACACCTTC.

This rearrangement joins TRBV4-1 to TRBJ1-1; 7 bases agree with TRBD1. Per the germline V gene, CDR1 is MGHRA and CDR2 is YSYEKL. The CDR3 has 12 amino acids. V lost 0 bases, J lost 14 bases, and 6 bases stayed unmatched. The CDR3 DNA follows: TGCGCCAGCAGCCAAGATGGCGACAGGGTCTTCTTT. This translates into CASSQDGDRVFF.

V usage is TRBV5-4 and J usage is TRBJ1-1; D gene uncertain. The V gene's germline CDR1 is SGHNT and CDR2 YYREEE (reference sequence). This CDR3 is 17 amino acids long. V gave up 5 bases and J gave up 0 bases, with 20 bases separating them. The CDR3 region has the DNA TGTGCCAGCAGGCACCGAAACCTAAGCAACGTGAACACTGAAGCTTTCTTT. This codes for CASRHRNLSNVNTEAFF.

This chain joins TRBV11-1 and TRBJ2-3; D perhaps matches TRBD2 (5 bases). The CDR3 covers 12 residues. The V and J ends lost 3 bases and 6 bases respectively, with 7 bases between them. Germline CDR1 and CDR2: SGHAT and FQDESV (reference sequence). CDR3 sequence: CASSFKRDTQYF. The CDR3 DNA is TGTGCCAGCAGCTTCAAGCGGGATACGCAGTATTTT.

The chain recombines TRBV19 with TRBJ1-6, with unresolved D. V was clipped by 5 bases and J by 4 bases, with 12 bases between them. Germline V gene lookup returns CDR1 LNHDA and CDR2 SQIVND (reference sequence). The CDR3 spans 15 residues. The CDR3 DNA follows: TGTGCCAGTAGTGAGGAGGCCGATTATAATTCACCCCTCCACTTT. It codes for CASSEEADYNSPLHF.

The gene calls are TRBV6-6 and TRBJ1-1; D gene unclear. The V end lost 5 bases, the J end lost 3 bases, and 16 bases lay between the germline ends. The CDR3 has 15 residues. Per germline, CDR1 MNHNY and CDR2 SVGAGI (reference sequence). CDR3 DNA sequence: TGTGCCAGCAGTATCGTGATGGGCGGGCACACTGAAGCTTTCTTT. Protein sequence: CASSIVMGGHTEAFF.

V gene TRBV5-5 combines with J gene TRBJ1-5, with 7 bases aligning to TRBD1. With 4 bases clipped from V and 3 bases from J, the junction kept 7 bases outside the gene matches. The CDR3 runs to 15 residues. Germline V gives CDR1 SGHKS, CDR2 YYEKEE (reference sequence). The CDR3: CASSPLTGTNQPQHF. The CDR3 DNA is TGTGCCAGCAGCCCCTTGACAGGGACCAATCAGCCCCAGCATTTT.

DNA for the CDR3: TGTGCCAGCAGCCCGTCGGGGGCGAAGGGTACTGAAGCTTTCTTT. Translating it yields CASSPSGAKGTEAFF. This sequence joins TRBV5-5 and TRBJ1-1; the D gene is possibly TRBD1 (6 bases). Germline V CDR1 and CDR2: SGHKS, YYEKEE (reference sequence). This CDR3 region has 15 residues. V gave up 4 bases and J gave up 5 bases, with 18 bases separating them.

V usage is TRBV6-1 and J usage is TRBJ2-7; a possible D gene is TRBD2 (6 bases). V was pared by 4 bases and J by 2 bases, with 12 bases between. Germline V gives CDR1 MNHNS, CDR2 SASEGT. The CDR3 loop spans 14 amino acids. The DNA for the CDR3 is TGTGCCAGCAGTGGGAGGGCTGTCCCCTACGAGCAGTACTTC. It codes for CASSGRAVPYEQYF.

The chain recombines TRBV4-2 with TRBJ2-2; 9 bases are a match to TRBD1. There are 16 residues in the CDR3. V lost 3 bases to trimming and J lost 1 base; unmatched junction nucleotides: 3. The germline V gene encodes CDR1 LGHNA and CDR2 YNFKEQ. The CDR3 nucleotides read TGTGCCAGCAGCCAGCCGGGACAGGGGAACACCGGGGAGCTGTTTTTT. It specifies CASSQPGQGNTGELFF.

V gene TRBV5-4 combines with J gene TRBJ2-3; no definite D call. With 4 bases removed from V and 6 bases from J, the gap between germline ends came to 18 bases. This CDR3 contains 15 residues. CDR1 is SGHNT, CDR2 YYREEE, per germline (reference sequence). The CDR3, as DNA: TGTGCCAGCAGCGCGACACCCCTATTGGCCGATACGCAGTATTTT. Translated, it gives CASSATPLLADTQYF.

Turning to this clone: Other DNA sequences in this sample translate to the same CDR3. The CDR3 region is CASSLGQGNSPLHF. The CDR3 DNA reads TGCGCCAGCAGCTTGGGCCAGGGAAATTCACCCCTCCACTTT. The rearrangement joins TRBV5-1 to TRBJ1-6, with a possible D match to TRBD1 (5 bases). Germline CDR1 SGHRS, CDR2 YFSETQ. V lost 0 bases, J lost 7 bases, and 8 bases lay in between. The CDR3 is 14 residues long.

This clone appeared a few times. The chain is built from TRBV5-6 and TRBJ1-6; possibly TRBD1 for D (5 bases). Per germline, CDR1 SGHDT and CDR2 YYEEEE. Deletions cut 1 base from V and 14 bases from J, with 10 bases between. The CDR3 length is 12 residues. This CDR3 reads CASSLFRGALHF. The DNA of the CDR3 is TGTGCCAGCAGCTTGTTTAGAGGGGCCCTCCACTTT.

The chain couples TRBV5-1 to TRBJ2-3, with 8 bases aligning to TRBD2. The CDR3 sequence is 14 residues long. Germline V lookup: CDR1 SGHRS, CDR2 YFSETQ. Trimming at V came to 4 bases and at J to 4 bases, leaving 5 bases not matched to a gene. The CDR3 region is CASSPGGAADTQYF. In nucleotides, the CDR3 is TGCGCCAGCAGCCCCGGGGGGGCCGCAGATACGCAGTATTTT.

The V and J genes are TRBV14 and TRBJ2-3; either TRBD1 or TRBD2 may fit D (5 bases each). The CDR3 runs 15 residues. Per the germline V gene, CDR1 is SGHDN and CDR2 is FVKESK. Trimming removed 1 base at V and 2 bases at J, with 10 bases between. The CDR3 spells CASSQGGPYTDTQYF. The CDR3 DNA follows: TGTGCCAGCAGCCAAGGGGGACCGTACACAGATACGCAGTATTTT.

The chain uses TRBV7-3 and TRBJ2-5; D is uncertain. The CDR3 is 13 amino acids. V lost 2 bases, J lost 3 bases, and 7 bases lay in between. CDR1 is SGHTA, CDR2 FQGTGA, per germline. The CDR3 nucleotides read TGTGCCAGCAGCTTAGGTCCAGAAGAGACCCAGTACTTC. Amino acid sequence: CASSLGPEETQYF. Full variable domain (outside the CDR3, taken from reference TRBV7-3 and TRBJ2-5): GAGVSQTPSNKVTEKGKYVELRCDPISGHTALYWYRQSLGQGPEFLIYFQGTGAADDSGLPNDRFFAVRPEGSVSTLKIQRTERGDSAVYLCASSLGPEETQYFGPGTRLLVL.

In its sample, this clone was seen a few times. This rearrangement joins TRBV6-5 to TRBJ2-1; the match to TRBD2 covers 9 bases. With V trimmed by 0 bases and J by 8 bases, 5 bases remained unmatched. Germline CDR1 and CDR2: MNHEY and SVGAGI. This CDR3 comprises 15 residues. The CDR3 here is CASSYSPAGGHEQFF. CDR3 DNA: TGTGCCAGCAGTTACTCACCAGCGGGGGGTCATGAGCAGTTCTTC.

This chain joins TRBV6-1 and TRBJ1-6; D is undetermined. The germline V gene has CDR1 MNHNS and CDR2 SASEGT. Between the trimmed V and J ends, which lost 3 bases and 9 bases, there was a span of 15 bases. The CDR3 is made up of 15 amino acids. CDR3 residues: CASSDQQGLSSPLHF. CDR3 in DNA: TGTGCCAGCAGTGACCAACAAGGCTTAAGTTCACCCCTCCACTTT.

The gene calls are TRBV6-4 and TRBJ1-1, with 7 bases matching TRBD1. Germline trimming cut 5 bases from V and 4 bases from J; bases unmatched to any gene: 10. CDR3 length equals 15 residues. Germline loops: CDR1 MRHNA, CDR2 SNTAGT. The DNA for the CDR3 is TGTGCCAGCAGTATTACAGGGGCCGCTGGCACTGAAGCTTTCTTT. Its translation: CASSITGAAGTEAFF.

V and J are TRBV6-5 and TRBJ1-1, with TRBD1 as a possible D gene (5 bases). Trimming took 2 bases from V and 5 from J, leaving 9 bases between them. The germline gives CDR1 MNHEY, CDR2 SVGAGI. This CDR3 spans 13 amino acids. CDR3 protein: CASSYKGETEAFF. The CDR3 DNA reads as TGTGCCAGCAGTTACAAAGGGGAGACTGAAGCTTTCTTT.

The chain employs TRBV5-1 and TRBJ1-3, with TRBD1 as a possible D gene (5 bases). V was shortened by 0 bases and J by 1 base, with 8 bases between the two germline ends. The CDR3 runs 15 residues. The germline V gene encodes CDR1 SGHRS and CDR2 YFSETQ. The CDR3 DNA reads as TGCGCCAGCAGCTTGGACGGGGGATCTGGAAACACCATATATTTT. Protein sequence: CASSLDGGSGNTIYF.

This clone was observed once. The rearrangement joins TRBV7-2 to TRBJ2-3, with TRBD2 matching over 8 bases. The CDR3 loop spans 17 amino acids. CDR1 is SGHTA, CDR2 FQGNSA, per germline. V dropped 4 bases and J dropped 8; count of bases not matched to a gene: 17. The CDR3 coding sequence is TGTGCCAGCAGCTCCGGGACTAGTGGGTTGTTATTAAGTACGCAGTATTTT. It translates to CASSSGTSGLLLSTQYF.

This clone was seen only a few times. CDR3 region: CASSLAGSNQPQHF. For the CDR3, the DNA is TGTGCCAGCAGCTTAGCAGGTAGCAATCAGCCCCAGCATTTT. The V gene is TRBV11-2, the J gene TRBJ1-5; D not resolved. The CDR3 consists of 14 residues. Trimming took 1 base from V and 0 from J, leaving 4 bases between them. CDR1 and CDR2 from the germline V gene are SGHAT and FQNNGV.

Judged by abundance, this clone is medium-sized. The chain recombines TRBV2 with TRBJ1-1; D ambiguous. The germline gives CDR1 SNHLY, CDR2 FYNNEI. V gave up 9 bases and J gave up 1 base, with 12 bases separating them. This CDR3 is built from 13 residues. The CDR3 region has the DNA TGTGCCAGTTGGTTGGAGAGGAACACTGAAGCTTTCTTT. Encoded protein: CASWLERNTEAFF.